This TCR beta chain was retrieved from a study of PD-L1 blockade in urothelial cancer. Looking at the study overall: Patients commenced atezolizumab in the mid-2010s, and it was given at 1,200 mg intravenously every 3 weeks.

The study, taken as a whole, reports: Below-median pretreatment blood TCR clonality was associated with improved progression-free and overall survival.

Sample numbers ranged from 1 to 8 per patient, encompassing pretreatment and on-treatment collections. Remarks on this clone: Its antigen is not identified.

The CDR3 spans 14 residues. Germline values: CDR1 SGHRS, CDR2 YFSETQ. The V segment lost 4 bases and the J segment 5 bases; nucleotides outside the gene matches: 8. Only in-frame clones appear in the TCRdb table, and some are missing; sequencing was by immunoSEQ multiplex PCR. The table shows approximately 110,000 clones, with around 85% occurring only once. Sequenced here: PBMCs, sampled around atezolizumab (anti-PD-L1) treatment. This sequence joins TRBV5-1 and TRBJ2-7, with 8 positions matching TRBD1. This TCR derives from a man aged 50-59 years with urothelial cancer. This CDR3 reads CASSLGQVFNEQYF. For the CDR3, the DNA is TGCGCCAGCAGCCTGGGACAGGTATTCAACGAGCAGTACTTC. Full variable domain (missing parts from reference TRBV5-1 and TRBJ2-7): KAGVTQTPRYLIKTRGQQVTLSCSPISGHRSVSWYQQTPGQGLQFLFEYFSETQRNKGNFPGRFSGRQFSNSRSEMNVSTLELGDSALYLCASSLGQVFNEQYFGPGTRLTVT.